These T cell receptor beta chains were read from a single sample in a study of blood T cells in healthy people across ages. TCRdb re-called the 5' RACE reads with MiXCR, one entry per CDR3 protein. The table has almost 1 million distinct CDR3 sequences, roughly 47% seen once. Sample: blood. Every receptor here comes from a woman aged 60-75 years in good health. Each CDR3 is given with its conserved first and last residue. A D gene is named only where the DNA matches it firmly. The size field is filled for only some rows; it gives once, few, many or a size class.

J: TRBJ2-5; size: many; V: TRBV6-1; D: NA; DNA: TGTGCCAGCAGTGAACAGGGACCGACGAACAAGGAGCAGTACTTC; CDR3: CASSEQGPTNKEQYF
J: TRBJ1-1; size: NA; V: TRBV12-3/TRBV12-4; D: NA; DNA: TGTGCCAGCAGGGCCAGACAGAGTACTGAAGCTTTCTTT; CDR3: CASRARQSTEAFF
J: TRBJ2-7; size: few; V: TRBV7-9; D: NA; DNA: TGTGCCAGCAGCTTAGTTTCGAGTCCCTACGAGCAGTACTTC; CDR3: CASSLVSSPYEQYF
J: TRBJ2-6; size: NA; V: TRBV28; D: NA; DNA: TGTGCCAGCAGTACAGGGAGCTCTGGGGCCAACGTCCTGACTTTC; CDR3: CASSTGSSGANVLTF
J: TRBJ1-1; size: NA; V: TRBV12-3/TRBV12-4; D: NA; DNA: TGTGCCAGCAGTTTCCCCGGACTGAACACTGAAGCTTTCTTT; CDR3: CASSFPGLNTEAFF
J: TRBJ2-4; size: few; V: TRBV6-5; D: NA; DNA: TGTGCCAGCAGTTACTCACCAGCGGGCGGGGCGAACATTCAGTACTTC; CDR3: CASSYSPAGGANIQYF
J: TRBJ2-3; size: NA; V: TRBV6-6; D: NA; DNA: TGTGCCAGCAGTTACTTGGCAGACCCGAGCACAGATACGCAGTATTTT; CDR3: CASSYLADPSTDTQYF
J: TRBJ2-2; size: NA; V: TRBV2; D: NA; DNA: TGTGCCGGCAAACGAGGCACAACAGCGAACACCGGGGAGCTGTTTTTT; CDR3: CAGKRGTTANTGELFF
J: TRBJ2-5; size: NA; V: TRBV2; D: NA; DNA: TGTGCCAGCAGTGAGGACACAGGGCAGGCGGAGACCCAGTACTTC; CDR3: CASSEDTGQAETQYF
J: TRBJ2-2; size: NA; V: TRBV6-6; D: NA; DNA: TGTGCCAGCAGGGGCGGGGACAACATCCTAGGGGAGCTGTTTTTT; CDR3: CASRGGDNILGELFF
J: TRBJ2-6; size: NA; V: TRBV4-1; D: NA; DNA: TGCGCCAGTCGTGGGGTGAGCACGACCTCTGGGGCCAACGTCCTGACTTTC; CDR3: CASRGVSTTSGANVLTF
J: TRBJ2-6; size: NA; V: TRBV15; D: NA; DNA: TGTGCCACCAGCTCGTTAATCACAGGGAAAGGGGCCGACGTCCTGACTTTC; CDR3: CATSSLITGKGADVLTF
J: TRBJ2-2; size: few; V: TRBV4-1; D: TRBD2; DNA: TGCGCCAGCAGCCAAGATCGAGTAGCGGGATACGGGGAGCTGTTTTTT; CDR3: CASSQDRVAGYGELFF
J: TRBJ2-2; size: few; V: TRBV7-2; D: NA; DNA: TGTGCCAGCAGCTTAGGGCGGGGCCGCACCGGGGAGCTGTTTTTT; CDR3: CASSLGRGRTGELFF
J: TRBJ2-7; size: NA; V: TRBV6-2/TRBV6-3; D: NA; DNA: TGTGCCAGCACGCCTGACAGTGGCTACTACGAGCAGTACTTC; CDR3: CASTPDSGYYEQYF
J: TRBJ2-7; size: NA; V: TRBV20-1; D: TRBD2; DNA: TGCAGCGGAGCGGGAGGGCAGGACGAGCAGTACTTC; CDR3: CSGAGGQDEQYF
J: TRBJ2-7; size: NA; V: TRBV7-2; D: TRBD2; DNA: TGTGCCAGCAGCGCGGGACTACCTTCCTACGAGCAGTACTTC; CDR3: CASSAGLPSYEQYF
J: TRBJ1-3; size: few; V: TRBV7-2; D: NA; DNA: TGTGCCAGCAGCTATGGGGGCGGTGGAAACACCATATATTTT; CDR3: CASSYGGGGNTIYF
J: TRBJ2-3; size: NA; V: TRBV4-1; D: TRBD2; DNA: TGCGCCAGCAGCCATCGACTAGCGGGAGGGGAGGGGATGCCGCAGTATTTT; CDR3: CASSHRLAGGEGMPQYF
J: TRBJ2-7; size: NA; V: TRBV29-1; D: NA; DNA: TGCAGCGTAGAGACCCAAGGACGTGACGGCGAGCAGTACTTC; CDR3: CSVETQGRDGEQYF
J: TRBJ2-4; size: few; V: TRBV11-2; D: TRBD1; DNA: TGTGCCAGCAGCACAGGGGGGCTAGCCAAAAACATTCAGTACTTC; CDR3: CASSTGGLAKNIQYF
J: TRBJ2-6; size: NA; V: TRBV7-2; D: NA; DNA: TGTGCCAGCAGCTTAGTACAGTCTGGGGCCAACGTCCTGACTTTC; CDR3: CASSLVQSGANVLTF
J: TRBJ2-5; size: few; V: TRBV5-1; D: NA; DNA: TGCGCCAGCAGCTTGGAAATAGGGACGGGCAACCAAGAGACCCAGTACTTC; CDR3: CASSLEIGTGNQETQYF
J: TRBJ1-2; size: few; V: TRBV7-2; D: TRBD1; DNA: TGTGCCAGCAGCCCCGCGACAGGGGAAGGCTACACCTTC; CDR3: CASSPATGEGYTF
J: TRBJ2-1; size: NA; V: TRBV7-2; D: TRBD2; DNA: TGTGCCAGCAGCCTACTACTAGCGGGAGGGCCTAAAGAGCAGTTCTTC; CDR3: CASSLLLAGGPKEQFF
J: TRBJ2-1; size: NA; V: TRBV5-1; D: NA; DNA: TGCGCCAGCAGCTTGGTTAGGCGAGGCGGGAATGAGCAGTTCTTC; CDR3: CASSLVRRGGNEQFF
J: TRBJ2-1; size: NA; V: TRBV29-1; D: NA; DNA: TGCAGCGTTTCTCGCAGCGATCACAATGAGCAGTTCTTC; CDR3: CSVSRSDHNEQFF
J: TRBJ2-5; size: few; V: TRBV7-9; D: NA; DNA: TGTGCCAGCAGCTTAGATTTTTGGGCGGACCGGACCCAGTACTTC; CDR3: CASSLDFWADRTQYF
J: TRBJ2-5; size: NA; V: TRBV15; D: NA; DNA: TGTGCCACCAGCAGCCCAAGTCTGGGGCCACAAGAGACCCAGTACTTC; CDR3: CATSSPSLGPQETQYF
J: TRBJ2-4; size: NA; V: TRBV4-2; D: NA; DNA: TGTGCCAGCAGCCAAGAACTCGGAGGAGACAGGGCCAAAAACATTCAGTACTTC; CDR3: CASSQELGGDRAKNIQYF
J: TRBJ2-1; size: NA; V: TRBV4-1; D: TRBD2; DNA: TGCGCCAGCAGCCAATACGACAGTTCTAGCGGGAGTGGCAATGAGCAGTTCTTC; CDR3: CASSQYDSSSGSGNEQFF